These T cell receptor beta chains were read from a single sample in a study of blood T cells in healthy people across ages. Each CDR3 protein is one row after TCRdb ran MiXCR on the 5' RACE reads. The data hold 850,000 to 1,100,000 distinct CDR3 sequences, with roughly two fifths observed a single time. Sequenced material: blood. These receptors all stem from a man between 18 and 29 years old in good health. Each CDR3 is given with its conserved first and last residue. D genes are given only for firm matches. Clone size is given for some rows only: seen once, a few or many times, or a class if the clone is expanded.

few	15	TRBV20-1	NA	TRBJ1-4	TGCAGTGCTCCGTCTTCGGTATCTGCTAATGAAAAACTGTTTTTT	CSAPSSVSANEKLFF
NA	20	TRBV18	NA	TRBJ1-1	TGTGCCAGCTCACCACGGATGTATAACAGTCAATTACCCGTTTCCGTCGAAGCTTTCTTT	CASSPRMYNSQLPVSVEAFF
NA	14	TRBV20-1	TRBD1	TRBJ2-5	TGCAGTGCTAGAGAGGGACAGGGTCAAGAGACCCAGTACTTC	CSAREGQGQETQYF
NA	14	TRBV6-6	TRBD1	TRBJ1-1	TGTGCCAGCAGTTACTCTCCAGGGGGGGGTGAAGCTTTCTTT	CASSYSPGGGEAFF
NA	14	TRBV28	NA	TRBJ1-1	TGTGCCAGCAGCTCTCCCGGGACTAACACTGAAGCTTTCTTT	CASSSPGTNTEAFF
NA	15	TRBV7-2	NA	TRBJ2-1	TGTGCCAGCAGCTTCGTATCCTCAAAAGCCAATGAGCAGTTCTTC	CASSFVSSKANEQFF
NA	15	TRBV7-2	NA	TRBJ2-7	TGTGCCAGCAGCTTAGAGGCCAGGCCTTTGGGAGTCCTGTACTTC	CASSLEARPLGVLYF
many	16	TRBV4-2	NA	TRBJ2-3	TGTGCCAGCAGCCAAGAGGCTAGCGAATACACAGATACGCAGTATTTT	CASSQEASEYTDTQYF
few	13	TRBV7-2	NA	TRBJ1-2	TGTGCCAGCAGCTTAGCAGGCGTTCGTGGCTACACCTTC	CASSLAGVRGYTF
NA	13	TRBV27	TRBD1	TRBJ1-2	TGTGCCTCTTCCCCGTCCAGGGGGCGCGGCTACACCTTC	CASSPSRGRGYTF
few	19	TRBV6-5	NA	TRBJ1-4	TGTGCCAGCAGTTACTCGGCAGGGAAGTTTCTTGCAACTAATGAAAAACTGTTTTTT	CASSYSAGKFLATNEKLFF
NA	17	TRBV9	NA	TRBJ1-2	TGTGCCAGCAGCGTAGCCATTTCGGACGGCCATAACTATGGATACACCTTC	CASSVAISDGHNYGYTF
NA	15	TRBV20-1	TRBD2	TRBJ2-2	TGCAGTGCCAAGACTAGCGGGGGATTTACCGGGGAGCTGTTTTTT	CSAKTSGGFTGELFF
few	15	TRBV18	TRBD1	TRBJ2-5	TGTGCCAGCTCGCGCGGACAGGGGGATCAAGAGACCCAGTACTTC	CASSRGQGDQETQYF
NA	14	TRBV6-5	NA	TRBJ2-7	TGTGCCAGCAAGAGGACGCCGATTCTCTACGAGCAGTACTTC	CASKRTPILYEQYF
NA	15	TRBV9	NA	TRBJ1-2	TGTGCCAGCAGCGAGGGGGGCGGCCCTAACTATGGCTACACCTTC	CASSEGGGPNYGYTF
NA	14	TRBV4-3	NA	TRBJ2-7	TGCGCCAGCAGCCAAGTCGTCAGCTCCTACGAGCAGTACTTC	CASSQVVSSYEQYF
NA	15	TRBV20-1	NA	TRBJ2-5	TGCAGTGCTAGAACCGGACGAGTGCTCCAAGAGACCCAGTACTTC	CSARTGRVLQETQYF
NA	14	TRBV4-3	NA	TRBJ1-4	TGCGCCAGCAGCCAAGATAGTCCCGCTGAAAAACTGTTTTTT	CASSQDSPAEKLFF
once	17	TRBV4-3	TRBD1	TRBJ1-1	TGCGCCAGCAGCCAAGATGCCGTGGGACAGGGTCCGTGTGAAGCTTTCTTT	CASSQDAVGQGPCEAFF
NA	13	TRBV6-6	NA	TRBJ2-2	TGTGCCAGCAATCTCCAGGGTTCCGGGGAGCTGTTTTTT	CASNLQGSGELFF
few	15	TRBV11-2	TRBD2	TRBJ2-3	TGTGCCAGCAGCCATAGCGGGGGGCGAACAGATACGCAGTATTTT	CASSHSGGRTDTQYF
NA	17	TRBV6-6	TRBD1	TRBJ2-2	TGTGCCAGCAGTTACTCGACGACAGGGGAGAACACCGGGGAGCTGTTTTTT	CASSYSTTGENTGELFF
many	13	TRBV6-5	TRBD1	TRBJ2-7	TGTGCCAGCAGCCGGGGACAGGGCTACGAGCAGTACTTC	CASSRGQGYEQYF
many	15	TRBV4-3	NA	TRBJ2-7	TGCGCCAGCAGCCAAGGGGTAGACAGGTTCTACGAGCAGTACTTC	CASSQGVDRFYEQYF
NA	20	TRBV18	NA	TRBJ1-6	TGTGCCAGCTCACCAAAACCGGGACAAGGCCCTTCAAGCAATAATTCACCCCTCCACTTT	CASSPKPGQGPSSNNSPLHF
NA	14	TRBV3-1	NA	TRBJ2-4	TGTGCCAGCAGCCAATCCCCTACCGGGGACATTCAGTACTTC	CASSQSPTGDIQYF
NA	13	TRBV6-5	NA	TRBJ2-1	TGTGCCAGCAGTTACGGGGTGAACAATGAGCAGTTCTTC	CASSYGVNNEQFF
NA	16	TRBV4-2	TRBD2	TRBJ2-3	TGTGCCAGCAGCCAGACAGCGGGGGGGCCCTGGGATACGCAGTATTTT	CASSQTAGGPWDTQYF
many	13	TRBV10-3	TRBD1	TRBJ1-2	TGTGCCATCACCACGACAGGGGGGAATGGCTACACCTTC	CAITTTGGNGYTF
NA	13	TRBV14	NA	TRBJ2-1	TGTGCCAGCAGCCATTTTTTACAAGAGACCCAGTTCTTC	CASSHFLQETQFF
few	8	TRBV7-9	NA	TRBJ2-1	TGTGCCAGCAGCCAGCAGTTCTTC	CASSQQFF